The clone carrying this TCR beta chain showed up many times. The antigen remains unidentified. This sample was included in a study of T cells after yellow fever vaccination. Whole-study findings and limits: One caveat is that FACS-sorted repertoires could contain abundant clonotypes contaminating from the bulk population.

MiXCR was run by TCRdb on the 5' RACE reads, yielding one entry per CDR3 protein. The repertoire holds 100,000 to 150,000 distinct CDR3 sequences, with about 7.4% as singletons. V lost 7 bases and J lost 9, with 16 bases in between. This CDR3 has 13 residues. This sample comprised CD4+ T cells sorted from PBMCs, obtained 9 to 10 days after the first yellow fever vaccination. This chain connects TRBV23-1 to TRBJ2-4; D perhaps matches TRBD1 (5 bases). TRBV23-1 is an open reading frame whose function is uncertain. The TCR was taken from a man younger than 35 who received the YFV17D yellow fever vaccine. The CDR3 is CASTKKGIGIQYF. CDR3 DNA sequence: TGCGCCAGCACTAAAAAGGGGATTGGCATTCAGTACTTC.